The 27 T cell receptor beta chains below were found in one sample sequenced in a study of spatial heterogeneity in lung cancer. In TCRdb, the 5' RACE reads were re-called with MiXCR into one record per CDR3 protein. Among fewer than 25,000 distinct CDR3 sequences listed, 2.5% to 4% were seen once. Time point in this sample: sample taken at primary tumor resection. Without sorting, whole RNA was sequenced from tumor, nontumor lung or frozen PBMC. The specimen was PBMCs, collected at surgery. These receptors came from a female donor with early-stage non-small cell lung cancer.

This clonotype was seen many times. The chain has TRBV13 and TRBJ2-3, with 8 bases identical to TRBD1. This CDR3 region has 16 residues. The germline gives CDR1 PRHDT, CDR2 FYEKMQ (reference sequence). V was pared by 5 bases and J by 4 bases, with 11 bases of the junction left unmatched. The CDR3 sequence is CASSPEDRVDADTQYF. The CDR3 DNA sequence: TGTGCCAGCAGCCCAGAGGACAGGGTGGACGCAGATACGCAGTATTTT.

This clonotype appeared many times. The rearrangement uses TRBV5-1 and TRBJ2-1; 11 positions agree with TRBD2. The V gene end was trimmed by 1 base and the J gene end by 4 bases; junction bases not matched to a gene: 4. CDR1 is SGHRS, CDR2 YFSETQ, per germline. This CDR3 has 16 amino acids. Here the CDR3 reads CASSLLIAGGYNEQFF. DNA for the CDR3: TGCGCCAGCAGCTTGCTAATAGCGGGGGGGTACAATGAGCAGTTCTTC.

The chain uses TRBV6-5 and TRBJ2-3; D is unclear. Germline-derived CDR1 and CDR2 are MNHEY and SVGAGI. The V gene lost 6 bases and the J gene lost 2 bases, with 15 bases spanning the gap. The CDR3 is 15 residues long. The CDR3: CASRRISSNTDTQYF. DNA of the CDR3: TGTGCCAGCAGACGTATCTCCTCGAACACAGATACGCAGTATTTT.

This clonotype was picked up many times. The V and J genes are TRBV24-1 and TRBJ2-1; TRBD2 matches 11 bases. The germline V gene encodes CDR1 KGHDR and CDR2 SFDVKD. The J segment lost 8 bases and the V segment lost 7 bases, leaving 9 bases of the junction unmatched. The CDR3 has 15 amino acids. CDR3 region: CATRKTSGTSDEQFF. The CDR3 nucleotides are TGTGCCACCAGAAAGACTAGCGGGACGAGTGATGAGCAGTTCTTC.

This clonotype was recorded at least ten times. J is TRBJ2-3 and V is TRBV7-8, with D unclear. This CDR3 has 15 amino acids. The germline V gene encodes CDR1 SGHVS and CDR2 FQNEAQ. V dropped 5 bases and J dropped 2 bases, with 14 bases sitting between them. CDR3 protein: CASSPSEGHTDTQYF. The CDR3 region has the DNA TGTGCCAGCAGCCCCTCAGAAGGGCACACAGATACGCAGTATTTT. The full variable domain, completed using reference TRBV7-8 and TRBJ2-3, is GAGVSQSPRYKVAKRGQDVALRCDPISGHVSLFWYQQALGQGPEFLTYFQNEAQLDKSGLPSDRFFAERPEGSVSTLKIQRTQQEDSAVYLCASSPSEGHTDTQYFGPGTRLTVL.

This clonotype is termed medium-sized. The CDR3 DNA reads TGTGCCAGCAGGTTTCTCTACTCAGGGACAGGGTCCGATGAGCAGTTCTTC. Amino acids: CASRFLYSGTGSDEQFF. The J gene is TRBJ2-1, the V gene TRBV28, with 9 nucleotides matching TRBD1. V was pared by 6 bases and J by 8 bases, with 17 bases of the junction left unmatched. This CDR3 contains 17 residues. Per the germline V gene, CDR1 is MDHEN and CDR2 is SYDVKM.

This clonotype was picked up a small number of times. The chain joins TRBV2 to TRBJ2-6; 8 bases fit TRBD2. Germline values: CDR1 SNHLY, CDR2 FYNNEI. The CDR3 sequence is 17 residues long. The trim removed 3 bases at V and 0 bases at J, leaving 4 bases unmatched. CDR3 coding DNA: TGTGCCAGCAGTGAGTCTAGCGGGTACTCTGGGGCCAACGTCCTGACTTTC. Translating gives CASSESSGYSGANVLTF.

The chain carries TRBV18 and TRBJ1-2; TRBD1 matches at 10 bases. CDR1 and CDR2 (germline): KGHSH, LQKENI. CDR3 length equals 17 residues. V dropped 0 bases and J dropped 3; count of bases not matched to a gene: 7. This chain's CDR3 is CASSPPFPGTGDYGYTF. CDR3 bases: TGTGCCAGCTCACCACCGTTCCCTGGGACAGGGGACTATGGCTACACCTTC. The full variable domain, with the rest looked up from reference TRBV18 and TRBJ1-2, is NAGVMQNPRHLVRRRGQEARLRCSPMKGHSHVYWYRQLPEEGLKFMVYLQKENIIDESGMPKERFSAEFPKEGPSILRIQQVVRGDSAAYFCASSPPFPGTGDYGYTFGSGTRLTVV.

This clonotype was picked up a small number of times. CDR3 loop: CASSDPPARDGFNHLYNEQFF. CDR3 nucleotide sequence: TGTGCCAGCAGCGATCCCCCAGCCCGGGACGGATTTAACCATCTTTACAATGAGCAGTTCTTC. The gene calls are TRBV9 and TRBJ2-1; D tentatively fits TRBD1 or TRBD2 (5 bases each). The CDR3 runs to 21 residues. Trimming pared 3 bases from V and 4 bases from J, leaving 32 bases between. The V gene's germline CDR1 is SGDLS and CDR2 YYNGEE.

This clonotype came up many times. The genes are TRBV20-1 and TRBJ2-1, with D possibly being TRBD1 (5 bases). CDR3 length: 15 residues. Between the trimmed V and J ends, which lost 4 bases and 3 bases, there was a span of 16 bases. Germline CDR1 reads DFQATT; CDR2 reads SNEGSKA (reference sequence). The CDR3 DNA follows: TGCAGTGCTACCCGAGATCAGGGCCTCTACAATGAGCAGTTCTTC. As protein: CSATRDQGLYNEQFF.

This chain joins TRBV7-3 and TRBJ2-6; D is undetermined. The V and J ends lost 6 bases and 0 bases respectively, with 9 bases between them. Germline V CDR1 and CDR2: SGHTA, FQGTGA. CDR3 length equals 15 residues. The CDR3 DNA is TGTGCCAGCAGTTATAGTGTCTCTGGGGCCAACGTCCTGACTTTC. It yields the protein CASSYSVSGANVLTF.

This clonotype was seen repeatedly, ten times or more. V usage is TRBV19 and J usage is TRBJ2-1; D is uncertain. This CDR3 comprises 15 residues. The V gene lost 0 bases and the J gene lost 4 bases, with 10 bases spanning the gap. CDR1 and CDR2 from the germline V gene are LNHDA and SQIVND (reference sequence). CDR3 bases: TGTGCCAGTAGTATAGATTTTGGTGGGTACAATGAGCAGTTCTTC. This gives the protein CASSIDFGGYNEQFF.

There are many counts of this clonotype. The CDR3 is CASRQTPSGLTDTQYF. The DNA for the CDR3 is TGTGCCAGCAGGCAGACCCCTAGCGGACTAACAGATACGCAGTATTTT. The rearrangement joins TRBV3-1 to TRBJ2-3, with TRBD2 matching 7 bases. CDR1 and CDR2 (germline): LGHDT, YNNKEL (reference sequence). This CDR3 has 16 residues. The ends lost 6 bases at V and 3 bases at J; junction bases unmatched: 12.

This clonotype showed up many times. J is TRBJ2-2 and V is TRBV6-1; 7 positions agree with TRBD2. The CDR3 covers 15 residues. Trimming at V came to 5 bases and at J to 3 bases, leaving 6 bases not matched to a gene. From germline, CDR1 is MNHNS and CDR2 SASEGT. The chain's CDR3 is CASSMRGGDTGELFF. CDR3 bases: TGTGCCAGCAGTATGAGGGGAGGGGACACCGGGGAGCTGTTTTTT.

This clonotype was recorded at least ten times. The rearrangement joins TRBV29-1 to TRBJ2-2; TRBD1 is a possible D gene (6 bases). The germline V gene encodes CDR1 SQVTM and CDR2 ANQGSEA. The CDR3 runs 14 residues. The V end lost 6 bases, the J end lost 6 bases, and 17 bases lay between the germline ends. The DNA of the CDR3 is TGCAGCGTATCACCAGGGGCAGCGGCCGGGGAGCTGTTTTTT. This sequence encodes CSVSPGAAAGELFF.

In its sample, this clonotype was seen many times. The chain links TRBV20-1 to TRBJ2-1; TRBD2 agrees at 15 bases. Germline lookup yields CDR1 DFQATT and CDR2 SNEGSKA (reference sequence). The CDR3 is 19 residues long. V lost 3 bases, J lost 1 base, and 10 bases stayed unmatched. CDR3 sequence reads: CSARARTSGRARSYNEQFF. CDR3 bases: TGCAGTGCTAGGGCAAGGACTAGCGGGAGGGCCCGGTCCTACAATGAGCAGTTCTTC.

This clonotype was recorded many times. The rearrangement uses TRBV25-1 and TRBJ2-1, with 11 bases aligning to TRBD2. The CDR3 length is 17 residues. CDR1 MGHDK and CDR2 SYGVNS come from the germline V gene. V gave up 2 bases and J gave up 7 bases; unmatched junction bases: 10. CDR3 sequence reads: CASSENELAGVWNEQFF. In DNA form, the CDR3 reads TGTGCCAGCAGTGAAAATGAACTAGCGGGAGTCTGGAATGAGCAGTTCTTC. Variable domain in full (rest from reference TRBV25-1 and TRBJ2-1): EADIYQTPRYLVIGTGKKITLECSQTMGHDKMYWYQQDPGMELHLIHYSYGVNSTEKGDLSSESTVSRIRTEHFPLTLESARPSHTSQYLCASSENELAGVWNEQFFGPGTRLTVL.

A remark on this clonotype: Possible read error: a much larger clone is one base away. V and J are TRBV5-6 and TRBJ1-5; a possible D gene is TRBD2 (6 bases). Matching the DNA end better, TRBJ2-3 makes the J call doubtful. This CDR3 is built from 15 residues. CDR1 is SGHDT, CDR2 YYEEEE, per germline. The CDR3 nucleotides read TGTGCCAGCAGCTTGTCAACGGGGAGGAATCAGCCCCAGTATTTT. This gives the protein CASSLSTGRNQPQYF.

J is TRBJ1-4 and V is TRBV4-2; 9 bases fit TRBD1. V was clipped by 4 bases and J by 5 bases; unmatched bases: 2. The length of the CDR3 is 14 residues. Germline V gene lookup returns CDR1 LGHNA and CDR2 YNFKEQ. CDR3 region: CASSPGTGNEKLFF. CDR3 DNA: TGTGCCAGCAGCCCCGGGACAGGGAATGAAAAACTGTTTTTT.

This clonotype was recorded many times. V usage is TRBV2 and J usage is TRBJ2-7; tentatively, D is TRBD2 (5 bases). The V gene's germline CDR1 is SNHLY and CDR2 FYNNEI. The CDR3 extends over 12 amino acids. Deletions cut 5 bases from V and 2 bases from J, with 7 bases between. The CDR3 is CASSRGAYEQYF. The CDR3 nucleotides are TGTGCCAGCAGTCGGGGTGCCTACGAGCAGTACTTC.

This chain uses TRBV12-3 or TRBV12-4 with TRBJ2-3, with TRBD2 matching over 14 bases. This CDR3 has 16 amino acids. After removal of 7 bases from V and 3 bases from J, the junction contained 6 bases not matched to a gene. The CDR3 loop reads CASNPTSGRATDTQYF. Written as DNA, the CDR3 is TGTGCCAGCAACCCGACTAGCGGGAGGGCAACAGATACGCAGTATTTT.

This clonotype rates as medium-sized. This rearrangement joins TRBV12-3 or TRBV12-4 to TRBJ1-6; D is undetermined. Trimming removed 3 bases at V and 6 bases at J, with 9 bases between. This CDR3 is 14 amino acids long. The CDR3 DNA follows: TGTGCCAGCAGTTTCCGGGTCTCTAATTCACCCCTCCACTTT. It specifies CASSFRVSNSPLHF.

V and J are TRBV9 and TRBJ2-2; 8 nucleotides line up with TRBD2. Per the germline V gene, CDR1 is SGDLS and CDR2 is YYNGEE. The CDR3 sequence is 15 residues long. V dropped 3 bases and J dropped 4; count of bases not matched to a gene: 5. This chain's CDR3 is CASSGLAGFTGELFF. The CDR3 nucleotides read TGTGCCAGCAGCGGCTTAGCGGGGTTCACCGGGGAGCTGTTTTTT. The full variable domain, its missing parts supplied by reference TRBV9 and TRBJ2-2, is DSGVTQTPKHLITATGQRVTLRCSPRSGDLSVYWYQQSLDQGLQFLIQYYNGEERAKGNILERFSAQQFPDLHSELNLSSLELGDSALYFCASSGLAGFTGELFFGEGSRLTVL.

This clonotype was picked up many times. The rearrangement joins TRBV4-1 to TRBJ2-6; a possible D gene is TRBD2 (5 bases). This CDR3 contains 15 residues. The V and J ends lost 3 bases and 3 bases respectively, with 9 bases between them. Germline-derived CDR1 and CDR2 are MGHRA and YSYEKL. CDR3 sequence: CASSQGVGGANVLTF. The CDR3 nucleotides read TGCGCCAGCAGCCAGGGAGTAGGTGGGGCCAACGTCCTGACTTTC.

This clonotype came up many times. The genes are TRBV6-2 or TRBV6-3 and TRBJ2-4; D gene ambiguous. The length of the CDR3 is 13 residues. In germline, CDR1 is MNHEY, CDR2 SVGEGT. V gave up 8 bases and J gave up 0 bases, with 8 bases separating them. The CDR3 region is CASGVLAKNIQYF. In nucleotides, the CDR3 is TGTGCCAGCGGTGTACTAGCCAAAAACATTCAGTACTTC.

In this sample, this clonotype turned up a few times. The chain links TRBV12-3 or TRBV12-4 to TRBJ1-2; a possible D gene is TRBD1 (5 bases). CDR3 length equals 16 residues. V lost 0 bases and J 5 bases, leaving 16 bases between the germline ends. CDR3 sequence (DNA): TGTGCCAGCAGTTTAGCGCAGGGTCACTTAGAATATGGCTACACCTTC. Protein: CASSLAQGHLEYGYTF.

This clonotype was observed at least ten times. The chain has TRBV11-2 and TRBJ2-5, with 9 nucleotides matching TRBD2. The CDR3 runs 15 residues. With 5 bases clipped from V and 5 bases from J, the junction kept 9 bases outside the gene matches. CDR1 is SGHAT and CDR2 is FQNNGV in the germline V gene. CDR3 nucleotides: TGTGCCAGCAGCCTAAATAGCGGGAGCTGGGAGACCCAGTACTTC. Translating it yields CASSLNSGSWETQYF.